The rows below give T cell receptor beta chains drawn from one sample of a study of T cells in Graves' hyperthyroidism and ophthalmopathy. A single record per CDR3 protein comes from TCRdb applying MiXCR to the multiplex PCR reads. The data hold hundreds of thousands of distinct CDR3 sequences, with 40% to 55% observed a single time. Material for sequencing was peripheral blood or thyroid tissue (not recorded which). The receptors come from an adult man with Graves' disease, either hyperthyroidism or ophthalmopathy (not recorded which). Both conserved end residues are part of each CDR3. Fields, in order: D gene, V gene, clone size, J gene, CDR3 DNA, CDR3 protein. The D gene is left open where the match is weak. Size tells how often a clone was seen (once, few, many) or the class of an expanded clone, and some rows leave it out.

D gene: -
V gene: TRBV19
clone size: many
J gene: TRBJ1-5
CDR3 DNA: TGTGCCAGTCCAGGTTCAGGGAATAGCAATCAGCCCCAGCATTTT
CDR3 protein: CASPGSGNSNQPQHF

D gene: -
V gene: TRBV6-6
clone size: -
J gene: TRBJ1-1
CDR3 DNA: TGTGCCAGCAGCGAACCCTTTACTGAAGCTTTCTTT
CDR3 protein: CASSEPFTEAFF

D gene: -
V gene: TRBV7-9
clone size: many
J gene: TRBJ1-1
CDR3 DNA: TGTGCCAGCAGCTTAGAACACTCGAACACTGAAGCTTTCTTT
CDR3 protein: CASSLEHSNTEAFF

D gene: -
V gene: TRBV12-3/TRBV12-4
clone size: -
J gene: TRBJ2-7
CDR3 DNA: TGTGCCAGCAGTTTGGGCCGAGGGGAGAGCGAGCAGTACTTC
CDR3 protein: CASSLGRGESEQYF

D gene: -
V gene: TRBV7-9
clone size: -
J gene: TRBJ1-2
CDR3 DNA: TGTGCCAGCAGTGCTTCAAACTATGGCTACACCTTC
CDR3 protein: CASSASNYGYTF

D gene: -
V gene: TRBV10-3
clone size: -
J gene: TRBJ1-1
CDR3 DNA: TGTGCCATCAGTGGTCCGGGCCCCGGACAGACTGAAGCTTTCTTT
CDR3 protein: CAISGPGPGQTEAFF

D gene: TRBD1
V gene: TRBV12-3/TRBV12-4
clone size: -
J gene: TRBJ1-6
CDR3 DNA: TGTGCCAGCAGTTTAACCGCAGGGGGTAATTCACCCCTCCACTTT
CDR3 protein: CASSLTAGGNSPLHF

D gene: -
V gene: TRBV7-2
clone size: -
J gene: TRBJ1-3
CDR3 DNA: TGTGCCAGCAGCTTAGATCCAGTGGGTGGAAACACCATATATTTT
CDR3 protein: CASSLDPVGGNTIYF

D gene: -
V gene: TRBV20-1
clone size: -
J gene: TRBJ1-3
CDR3 DNA: TGCAGTGCAAGGGACACAGGAAACACCATATATTTT
CDR3 protein: CSARDTGNTIYF

D gene: -
V gene: TRBV29-1
clone size: -
J gene: TRBJ2-7
CDR3 DNA: TGCAGTTACTCAACGGGGAGCTCCTACGAGCAGTACTTC
CDR3 protein: CSYSTGSSYEQYF

D gene: -
V gene: TRBV29-1
clone size: -
J gene: TRBJ1-5
CDR3 DNA: TGCAGCGTTGACGTGGGGACTCAGCCCCAGCATTTT
CDR3 protein: CSVDVGTQPQHF

D gene: -
V gene: TRBV7-9
clone size: -
J gene: TRBJ2-7
CDR3 DNA: TGTGCCAGCAGCTTGTTTGGCGAGCAGTACTTC
CDR3 protein: CASSLFGEQYF

D gene: TRBD1
V gene: TRBV7-2
clone size: -
J gene: TRBJ1-4
CDR3 DNA: TGCGCCAGCAGCCCTGGGACAGGCCTAAATGAAAAACTGTTTTTT
CDR3 protein: CASSPGTGLNEKLFF

D gene: TRBD1
V gene: TRBV20-1
clone size: -
J gene: TRBJ1-6
CDR3 DNA: TGCAGTGCCACCGGGACAGGGGGCAATTCACCCCTCCACTTT
CDR3 protein: CSATGTGGNSPLHF

D gene: TRBD1
V gene: TRBV7-9
clone size: -
J gene: TRBJ1-5
CDR3 DNA: TGTGCCAGCAGCTTATACGCTGGACAGGGAGAGAATCAGCCCCAGCATTTT
CDR3 protein: CASSLYAGQGENQPQHF

D gene: -
V gene: TRBV9
clone size: few
J gene: TRBJ1-2
CDR3 DNA: TGTGCCAGCAGAGATGACTTCCGGGGCCTCACCTTC
CDR3 protein: CASRDDFRGLTF

D gene: -
V gene: TRBV25-1
clone size: -
J gene: TRBJ1-1
CDR3 DNA: TGTGCCAGCAGTGCTACCACAGGGTCAGTCACTGAAGCTTTCTTT
CDR3 protein: CASSATTGSVTEAFF

D gene: -
V gene: TRBV14
clone size: -
J gene: TRBJ2-7
CDR3 DNA: TGTGCCAGCAGTGAAGGACACAGCTACGAGCAGTACTTC
CDR3 protein: CASSEGHSYEQYF

D gene: TRBD2
V gene: TRBV5-4
clone size: -
J gene: TRBJ2-5
CDR3 DNA: TGTGCCAGCAGTGACTCTACCGGGGGGCAAGAGACCCAGTACTTC
CDR3 protein: CASSDSTGGQETQYF

D gene: -
V gene: TRBV20-1
clone size: -
J gene: TRBJ1-4
CDR3 DNA: TGCAGTGCTAGAGATGGGAGTGAAAAACTGTTTTTT
CDR3 protein: CSARDGSEKLFF

D gene: TRBD2
V gene: TRBV20-1
clone size: -
J gene: TRBJ2-5
CDR3 DNA: TGCAGTGCTAGAGAAGTTGGGACTAGCGCGAGGGAGACCCAGTACTTC
CDR3 protein: CSAREVGTSARETQYF

D gene: -
V gene: TRBV10-1
clone size: many
J gene: TRBJ2-5
CDR3 DNA: TGCGCCAGCAGTGAGGGGGCCCTACAAGAGACCCAGTACTTC
CDR3 protein: CASSEGALQETQYF

D gene: TRBD1
V gene: TRBV25-1
clone size: -
J gene: TRBJ1-5
CDR3 DNA: TGTGCCAGCAGTGAAATAGGGACAGGAAATCAGCCCCAGCATTTT
CDR3 protein: CASSEIGTGNQPQHF

D gene: TRBD1
V gene: TRBV7-9
clone size: few
J gene: TRBJ2-7
CDR3 DNA: TGTGCCAGCAGTCCCGGGACAGGGGGCGCCTACGAGCAGTACTTC
CDR3 protein: CASSPGTGGAYEQYF

D gene: -
V gene: TRBV15
clone size: many
J gene: TRBJ1-2
CDR3 DNA: TGTGCCACCAGCAGAGATTACGGTACGGTAGCTAACTATGGCTACACCTTC
CDR3 protein: CATSRDYGTVANYGYTF

D gene: -
V gene: TRBV29-1
clone size: many
J gene: TRBJ1-1
CDR3 DNA: TGCAGCGTTGACCAGGGTGAAGCTTTCTTT
CDR3 protein: CSVDQGEAFF

D gene: -
V gene: TRBV19
clone size: -
J gene: TRBJ1-2
CDR3 DNA: TGTGCCAGTAGTATCTTCTTTGAGGGCGCTAACTATGGCTACACCTTC
CDR3 protein: CASSIFFEGANYGYTF

D gene: -
V gene: TRBV7-8
clone size: -
J gene: TRBJ2-7
CDR3 DNA: TGTGCCAGCAGCCAACCTAAGGGGCCCGAGCAGTACTTC
CDR3 protein: CASSQPKGPEQYF

D gene: -
V gene: TRBV7-9
clone size: -
J gene: TRBJ1-4
CDR3 DNA: TGTGCCAGCAGCTTCACACCGGGGACCAATGAAAAACTGTTTTTT
CDR3 protein: CASSFTPGTNEKLFF

D gene: -
V gene: TRBV10-2
clone size: -
J gene: TRBJ2-5
CDR3 DNA: TGCGCCAGCAGTCGGGCAGGCCACCAAGAGACCCAGTACTTC
CDR3 protein: CASSRAGHQETQYF

D gene: -
V gene: TRBV7-8
clone size: many
J gene: TRBJ2-7
CDR3 DNA: TGTGCCAGCAGCTTAGGGGGATCCGGCTACGAGCAGTACTTC
CDR3 protein: CASSLGGSGYEQYF

D gene: -
V gene: TRBV7-9
clone size: few
J gene: TRBJ1-4
CDR3 DNA: TGTGCCAGCAGCTTAGTCCCGGGATCAACTAATGAAAAACTGTTTTTT
CDR3 protein: CASSLVPGSTNEKLFF

D gene: -
V gene: TRBV29-1
clone size: -
J gene: TRBJ1-4
CDR3 DNA: TGCAGCGTTGAAGCCGACAGTAATGAAAAACTGTTTTTT
CDR3 protein: CSVEADSNEKLFF

D gene: -
V gene: TRBV20-1
clone size: -
J gene: TRBJ1-5
CDR3 DNA: TGCAGTGCTCAGAACACGTTGTCGAGTAGCAATCAGCCCCAGCATTTT
CDR3 protein: CSAQNTLSSSNQPQHF

D gene: -
V gene: TRBV7-8
clone size: -
J gene: TRBJ2-1
CDR3 DNA: TGTTCCAGCAGCTTAGCGCAGGCTCATGAGCAGTTCTTC
CDR3 protein: CSSSLAQAHEQFF

D gene: -
V gene: TRBV2
clone size: few
J gene: TRBJ1-2
CDR3 DNA: TGTGCCAGCACAGGGGAGGACTATGGCTACACCTTC
CDR3 protein: CASTGEDYGYTF

D gene: -
V gene: TRBV9
clone size: -
J gene: TRBJ1-3
CDR3 DNA: TGTGCCAGCAGACAAAACAGGGCCCGCTCTGGAAACACCATATATTTT
CDR3 protein: CASRQNRARSGNTIYF

D gene: TRBD2
V gene: TRBV10-3
clone size: -
J gene: TRBJ2-5
CDR3 DNA: TGTGCCATCAGTGAGTCGATTAGCGGGAGAGGCGCGACCCAGTACTTC
CDR3 protein: CAISESISGRGATQYF

D gene: -
V gene: TRBV29-1
clone size: -
J gene: TRBJ2-7
CDR3 DNA: TGCAGCGCCATGGACAGCTACGAGCAGTACTTC
CDR3 protein: CSAMDSYEQYF

D gene: -
V gene: TRBV10-3
clone size: -
J gene: TRBJ2-7
CDR3 DNA: TGTGCCATCAGTGAGTATAGCTCTGGGGCCAACGAGCAGTACTTC
CDR3 protein: CAISEYSSGANEQYF

D gene: -
V gene: TRBV6-1
clone size: few
J gene: TRBJ2-7
CDR3 DNA: TGTGCCAGCAGTGATTCGGAGTTATCCTACGAGCAGTACTTC
CDR3 protein: CASSDSELSYEQYF

D gene: TRBD1
V gene: TRBV7-8
clone size: -
J gene: TRBJ2-5
CDR3 DNA: TGTGCCAGCAGCTCCCGGGACAGAACCCAAGAGACCCAGTACTTC
CDR3 protein: CASSSRDRTQETQYF